A selection of T cell receptor beta chains follows, all from one sample in a study of blood T cell repertoires in COVID-19. Measured with immunoSEQ multiplex PCR; TCRdb has only the in-frame clones, and not every one. The data hold around 370,000 clones, with almost 90% observed a single time. Sequenced material: peripheral blood. These receptors originate from a man younger than 35 with active or convalescent COVID-19. Both conserved end residues are part of each CDR3. D genes are given only for firm matches. Only some rows state a clone size, as once, few, many or a class for expanded clones.

j_gene: TRBJ2-7; abundance: -; len: 16; d_gene: TRBD2; v_gene: TRBV7-9; CDR3nt: TGTGCCAGCAGCTTAGGGGGTACTAGCGGGTGGTACGAGCAGTACTTC; CDR3aa: CASSLGGTSGWYEQYF
j_gene: TRBJ2-1; abundance: -; len: 16; d_gene: TRBD2; v_gene: TRBV14; CDR3nt: TGTGCCAGCAGCCAAGGCGGGGGACTAAACTACAATGAGCAGTTCTTC; CDR3aa: CASSQGGGLNYNEQFF
j_gene: TRBJ1-2; abundance: -; len: 13; d_gene: -; v_gene: TRBV5-5; CDR3nt: TGTGCCAGCAGCCGAGTGGTTTCTGGTGGCTACACCTTC; CDR3aa: CASSRVVSGGYTF
j_gene: TRBJ1-5; abundance: -; len: 17; d_gene: TRBD1; v_gene: TRBV28; CDR3nt: TGTGCCAGCAGACCAGCTCCCGGGACAGATAGCAATCAGCCCCAGCATTTT; CDR3aa: CASRPAPGTDSNQPQHF
j_gene: TRBJ1-6; abundance: -; len: 16; d_gene: TRBD1; v_gene: TRBV6-1; CDR3nt: TGTGCCAGCAGTGATTTTCCGGGACAGGGGGCTTCACCCCTCCACTTT; CDR3aa: CASSDFPGQGASPLHF
j_gene: TRBJ1-5; abundance: -; len: 18; d_gene: TRBD1; v_gene: TRBV28; CDR3nt: TGTGCCAGCAGCTTAGGTCGGGGCCCGGGACAGGCCAATCAGCCCCAGCATTTT; CDR3aa: CASSLGRGPGQANQPQHF
j_gene: TRBJ1-1; abundance: -; len: 14; d_gene: -; v_gene: TRBV7-9; CDR3nt: TGTGCCAGCCGGGACATTGGAAAGGGGACTGAAGCTTTCTTT; CDR3aa: CASRDIGKGTEAFF
j_gene: TRBJ2-2; abundance: -; len: 15; d_gene: -; v_gene: TRBV5-6; CDR3nt: TGTGCCAGCAGCTTGCAAGGGGTTAGCACCGGGGAGCTGTTTTTT; CDR3aa: CASSLQGVSTGELFF
j_gene: TRBJ2-6; abundance: -; len: 14; d_gene: -; v_gene: TRBV7-9; CDR3nt: TGTGCCAGCACACGGGACTCTGGGGCCAACGTCCTGACTTTC; CDR3aa: CASTRDSGANVLTF
j_gene: TRBJ1-2; abundance: once; len: 15; d_gene: TRBD1; v_gene: TRBV27; CDR3nt: TGTGCCAGCAATACAAGGACAGGGGTTTTGGGAGGCTACACCTTC; CDR3aa: CASNTRTGVLGGYTF
j_gene: TRBJ2-1; abundance: once; len: 14; d_gene: -; v_gene: TRBV5-4; CDR3nt: TGTGCCAGCAGCTTAGGTAGGGGGTACAATGAGCAGTTCTTC; CDR3aa: CASSLGRGYNEQFF
j_gene: TRBJ2-2; abundance: -; len: 19; d_gene: TRBD1; v_gene: TRBV9; CDR3nt: TGTGCCAGCAGCGACCGGGCGGGGGACAGGGGAAAGAACACCGGGGAGCTGTTTTTT; CDR3aa: CASSDRAGDRGKNTGELFF
j_gene: TRBJ1-6; abundance: -; len: 16; d_gene: TRBD1; v_gene: TRBV7-8; CDR3nt: TGTGCCAGCAGCCCCCGAGGGGGACAGGAGAATTCACCCCTCCACTTT; CDR3aa: CASSPRGGQENSPLHF
j_gene: TRBJ1-4; abundance: -; len: 12; d_gene: -; v_gene: TRBV18; CDR3nt: TGTGCCAGCTCCGACAGCCGGGAAAAACTGTTTTTT; CDR3aa: CASSDSREKLFF
j_gene: TRBJ1-5; abundance: -; len: 15; d_gene: TRBD1; v_gene: TRBV30; CDR3nt: TGTGCCTGGAGCTCCGGGACAGTCAGCAATCAGCCCCAGCATTTT; CDR3aa: CAWSSGTVSNQPQHF
j_gene: TRBJ1-3; abundance: -; len: 15; d_gene: -; v_gene: TRBV5-4; CDR3nt: TGTGCCAGCAGCTTGGGAGAGAGCTCTGGAAACACCATATATTTT; CDR3aa: CASSLGESSGNTIYF
j_gene: TRBJ2-3; abundance: -; len: 15; d_gene: -; v_gene: TRBV6-4; CDR3nt: TGTGCCAGCAGTTCCGGGACTGAGAGCACAGATACGCAGTATTTT; CDR3aa: CASSSGTESTDTQYF
j_gene: TRBJ1-3; abundance: -; len: 15; d_gene: -; v_gene: TRBV18; CDR3nt: TGTGCCAGCTCTCGGACCGGGGACTCTGGAAACACCATATATTTT; CDR3aa: CASSRTGDSGNTIYF
j_gene: TRBJ2-2; abundance: -; len: 15; d_gene: -; v_gene: TRBV28; CDR3nt: TGTGCCAGCAGTTTAGCGGGGGCGGACACCGGGGAGCTGTTTTTT; CDR3aa: CASSLAGADTGELFF
j_gene: TRBJ1-6; abundance: -; len: 15; d_gene: -; v_gene: TRBV4-1; CDR3nt: TGCGCCAGCAGCCAAGTGGGCGATCGGTATTCACCCCTCCACTTT; CDR3aa: CASSQVGDRYSPLHF
j_gene: TRBJ1-5; abundance: -; len: 13; d_gene: -; v_gene: TRBV28; CDR3nt: TGTGCCAGCACCTTTGAATTGGGGCAGTCCCAGCATTTT; CDR3aa: CASTFELGQSQHF
j_gene: TRBJ1-5; abundance: once; len: 14; d_gene: -; v_gene: TRBV19; CDR3nt: TGTGCCAGTACCACAGGGTTTGGCAATCAGCCCCAGCATTTT; CDR3aa: CASTTGFGNQPQHF
j_gene: TRBJ2-7; abundance: -; len: 14; d_gene: -; v_gene: TRBV6-2/TRBV6-3; CDR3nt: TGTGCCAGCGGCCCATGGAGGGAGACCTACGAGCAGTACTTC; CDR3aa: CASGPWRETYEQYF
j_gene: TRBJ2-3; abundance: -; len: 16; d_gene: -; v_gene: TRBV11-2; CDR3nt: TGTGCCAGCAGCTTAGGAACAGTCGCTAGCACAGATACGCAGTATTTT; CDR3aa: CASSLGTVASTDTQYF
j_gene: TRBJ1-4; abundance: -; len: 14; d_gene: -; v_gene: TRBV5-1; CDR3nt: TGCGCCAGCAGCCCGGACTCAACTAATGAAAAACTGTTTTTT; CDR3aa: CASSPDSTNEKLFF
j_gene: TRBJ1-1; abundance: -; len: 14; d_gene: -; v_gene: TRBV7-3; CDR3nt: TGTGCCAGCAGCTTCATGGGAGAGAACACTGAAGCTTTCTTT; CDR3aa: CASSFMGENTEAFF
j_gene: TRBJ2-7; abundance: -; len: 15; d_gene: -; v_gene: TRBV6-5; CDR3nt: TGTGCCAGCAGTTACGTAAGGGGGGGCTCCTACGAGCAGTACTTC; CDR3aa: CASSYVRGGSYEQYF
j_gene: TRBJ2-2; abundance: -; len: 15; d_gene: -; v_gene: TRBV19; CDR3nt: TGTGCCAGTAGTATTAGGGGGGGCACGGTCGGGGAGCTGTTTTTT; CDR3aa: CASSIRGGTVGELFF
j_gene: TRBJ2-3; abundance: -; len: 15; d_gene: -; v_gene: TRBV7-3; CDR3nt: TGTGCCAGCAGTCCAGCGGCGAAAAGCACAGATACGCAGTATTTT; CDR3aa: CASSPAAKSTDTQYF
j_gene: TRBJ2-1; abundance: -; len: 14; d_gene: -; v_gene: TRBV7-2; CDR3nt: TGTGCCAGCAGTCGAGGGATCACCTACAATGAGCAGTTCTTC; CDR3aa: CASSRGITYNEQFF
j_gene: TRBJ2-3; abundance: -; len: 18; d_gene: TRBD1; v_gene: TRBV7-2; CDR3nt: TGTGCCAGCAGCCCCCGCATAGCCCGACAGGGGGCAACAGATACGCAGTATTTT; CDR3aa: CASSPRIARQGATDTQYF
j_gene: TRBJ1-2; abundance: -; len: 13; d_gene: TRBD1; v_gene: TRBV10-1; CDR3nt: TGCGCCAGCAGCGACAGGGGCCGCTATGGCTACACCTTC; CDR3aa: CASSDRGRYGYTF
j_gene: TRBJ2-1; abundance: once; len: 14; d_gene: -; v_gene: TRBV11-2; CDR3nt: TGTGCCAGCAGCTTTTTCCTAGGTCACAATGAGCAGTTCTTC; CDR3aa: CASSFFLGHNEQFF
j_gene: TRBJ2-3; abundance: -; len: 15; d_gene: TRBD2; v_gene: TRBV2; CDR3nt: TGTGCCAGCAGTCTCCTAGCGGGGCCGCGAGATACGCAGTATTTT; CDR3aa: CASSLLAGPRDTQYF
j_gene: TRBJ1-2; abundance: once; len: 14; d_gene: -; v_gene: TRBV29-1; CDR3nt: TGCAGCGTTGAGGGTTTGGCAGGTCTCTATGGCTACACCTTC; CDR3aa: CSVEGLAGLYGYTF
j_gene: TRBJ2-3; abundance: -; len: 15; d_gene: -; v_gene: TRBV5-1; CDR3nt: TGCGCCAGCAGCTTGTGGGGGGGCCCCACAGATACGCAGTATTTT; CDR3aa: CASSLWGGPTDTQYF
j_gene: TRBJ2-6; abundance: -; len: 14; d_gene: -; v_gene: TRBV19; CDR3nt: TGTGCCAGTAGTGTCAGTTCTGGGGCCAACGTCCTGACTTTC; CDR3aa: CASSVSSGANVLTF
j_gene: TRBJ1-5; abundance: -; len: 15; d_gene: TRBD1; v_gene: TRBV27; CDR3nt: TGTGCCAGCAGGACAGGGGTTTATAGCAATCAGCCCCAGCATTTT; CDR3aa: CASRTGVYSNQPQHF
j_gene: TRBJ1-3; abundance: -; len: 15; d_gene: TRBD1; v_gene: TRBV7-6; CDR3nt: TGTGCCAGCAGCTTAGTCCAGGGGGCGCGGGACACCATATATTTT; CDR3aa: CASSLVQGARDTIYF
j_gene: TRBJ2-1; abundance: once; len: 16; d_gene: -; v_gene: TRBV11-3; CDR3nt: TGTGCCAGCAGCTTAAGATCGGCTAGCTCCTACAATGAGCAGTTCTTC; CDR3aa: CASSLRSASSYNEQFF
j_gene: TRBJ1-1; abundance: -; len: 13; d_gene: -; v_gene: TRBV30; CDR3nt: TGTGCCTGGAAAGCCGGGGGGCACACTGAAGCTTTCTTT; CDR3aa: CAWKAGGHTEAFF
j_gene: TRBJ2-7; abundance: -; len: 14; d_gene: -; v_gene: TRBV7-9; CDR3nt: TGTGCCAGCAGCCCCAAGGACAGTCACTACGAGCAGTACTTC; CDR3aa: CASSPKDSHYEQYF
j_gene: TRBJ1-2; abundance: -; len: 13; d_gene: -; v_gene: TRBV19; CDR3nt: TGTGCCAGTAGTCCGCAGGGTTCATACGGCTACACCTTC; CDR3aa: CASSPQGSYGYTF
j_gene: TRBJ2-7; abundance: -; len: 16; d_gene: TRBD1; v_gene: TRBV2; CDR3nt: TGTGCCAGCAGTCTAACACCCGGGACAGGGGGCGCTGGGCAGTACTTC; CDR3aa: CASSLTPGTGGAGQYF
j_gene: TRBJ2-1; abundance: -; len: 16; d_gene: TRBD2; v_gene: TRBV6-5; CDR3nt: TGTGCCAGCAGTTACTCTGCACTAGCGGGAGGAAATGAGCAGTTCTTC; CDR3aa: CASSYSALAGGNEQFF
j_gene: TRBJ2-6; abundance: -; len: 16; d_gene: -; v_gene: TRBV29-1; CDR3nt: TGCAGCGTTGACACAGGGTACTTTGCTGGGGCCAACGTGCTGACTTTC; CDR3aa: CSVDTGYFAGANVLTF
j_gene: TRBJ2-1; abundance: few; len: 16; d_gene: TRBD2; v_gene: TRBV4-2; CDR3nt: TGTGCCAGCAGCCAAGATGAGACTAGCGGATACAATGAGCAGTTCTTC; CDR3aa: CASSQDETSGYNEQFF
j_gene: TRBJ1-2; abundance: -; len: 15; d_gene: TRBD1; v_gene: TRBV7-9; CDR3nt: TGTGCCAGCAGCTTAGCGGGACAGGTGAACTATGGCTACACCTTC; CDR3aa: CASSLAGQVNYGYTF
j_gene: TRBJ1-5; abundance: -; len: 14; d_gene: TRBD1; v_gene: TRBV2; CDR3nt: TGTGCCAGCAGTGGACAGGGTCGTCATCAGCCCCAGCATTTT; CDR3aa: CASSGQGRHQPQHF
j_gene: TRBJ1-2; abundance: few; len: 16; d_gene: -; v_gene: TRBV10-2; CDR3nt: TGCGCCAGCAGTGACCCCGGGGGGAAGAATTCCTATGGCTACACCTTC; CDR3aa: CASSDPGGKNSYGYTF
j_gene: TRBJ2-1; abundance: -; len: 15; d_gene: TRBD2; v_gene: TRBV19; CDR3nt: TGTGCCAGTAGTCTCTCGACTAGCGGGAGGAATGAGCAGTTCTTC; CDR3aa: CASSLSTSGRNEQFF
j_gene: TRBJ1-6; abundance: once; len: 16; d_gene: -; v_gene: TRBV11-2; CDR3nt: TGTGCCAGCAGCTTAGATGCCGGGGGGGTCAATTCACCCCTCCACTTT; CDR3aa: CASSLDAGGVNSPLHF
j_gene: TRBJ1-1; abundance: -; len: 13; d_gene: -; v_gene: TRBV7-9; CDR3nt: TGTGCCAGCAGCATGCCGGTGAACACTGAAGCTTTCTTT; CDR3aa: CASSMPVNTEAFF
j_gene: TRBJ2-3; abundance: -; len: 16; d_gene: -; v_gene: TRBV9; CDR3nt: TGTGCCAGCAGCGTCGCCCCGGGGGGCTGGACAGATACGCAGTATTTT; CDR3aa: CASSVAPGGWTDTQYF
j_gene: TRBJ2-2; abundance: -; len: 19; d_gene: TRBD1; v_gene: TRBV19; CDR3nt: TGTGCCAGTAGTATTAGAACGTCAGGGGGCTTAGTCCACACCGGGGAGCTGTTTTTT; CDR3aa: CASSIRTSGGLVHTGELFF
j_gene: TRBJ1-4; abundance: once; len: 18; d_gene: -; v_gene: TRBV12-1; CDR3nt: TGTGCCAGCAGCTTTGCGCCGATGCGTCAGGGGTCTAATGAAAAACTGTTTTTT; CDR3aa: CASSFAPMRQGSNEKLFF
j_gene: TRBJ2-7; abundance: -; len: 15; d_gene: -; v_gene: TRBV28; CDR3nt: TGTGCCAGCAGGAATGGGGTAGCGGAAAACTACGAGCAGTACTTC; CDR3aa: CASRNGVAENYEQYF
j_gene: TRBJ2-1; abundance: once; len: 13; d_gene: -; v_gene: TRBV7-2; CDR3nt: TGTGCCAGCAGCCCACGACAGTACAATGAGCAGTTCTTC; CDR3aa: CASSPRQYNEQFF
j_gene: TRBJ1-2; abundance: -; len: 15; d_gene: TRBD1; v_gene: TRBV28; CDR3nt: TGTGCCAGCAGTTTCGGAGCGACAGGGTACTATGGCTACACCTTC; CDR3aa: CASSFGATGYYGYTF